This T cell receptor beta chain was retrieved from a study of CD8+CD57+ T cells in acquired aplastic anemia. Germline loops: CDR1 LNHDA, CDR2 SQIVND (reference sequence). The CDR3 has 13 amino acids. Trimming left V 5 bases short and J 7 bases short, with 12 bases between. Genomic DNA, the template, was used for profiling of the TCR beta VDJ and CDR3. Each CDR3 protein gets one entry after TCRdb re-called the reads with MiXCR. The sample holds 90,000 to 120,000 distinct CDR3 sequences, around 50% seen once. This receptor was identified in a human donor in good health, serving as a control. The chain couples TRBV19 to TRBJ1-5; D uncertain. The sample taken for sequencing was sorted CD4+, CD8+, or CD8+CD57+ T cells (not recorded which) from PBMCs. In DNA, the CDR3 is TGTGCCAGTAGTGACACGTCCACGCAGCCCCAGCATTTT. It encodes CASSDTSTQPQHF.